The rows below give T cell receptor beta chains drawn from one sample of a study of blood T cell repertoires in COVID-19. Using immunoSEQ multiplex PCR, the repertoire was profiled, and TCRdb retains in-frame clones only, with some absent. The sample includes around 100,000 clones, roughly 92% of them seen just once. The sample consisted of peripheral blood. These TCRs come from a man in his forties or fifties with active COVID-19. CDR3s include the opening cysteine and the closing phenylalanine or tryptophan. A D gene is named only where the DNA matches it firmly. A row's size may be missing; if present it is once, few, many or a size class.

D,length,J,size,V,CDR3,DNA
.,13,TRBJ1-1,.,TRBV9,CASSISRNTEAFF,TGTGCCAGCAGCATATCTAGGAACACTGAAGCTTTCTTT
TRBD1,16,TRBJ2-3,.,TRBV6-5,CASSWGTGGNTDTQYF,TGTGCCAGCAGTTGGGGGACAGGGGGCAACACAGATACGCAGTATTTT
TRBD2,15,TRBJ2-5,.,TRBV9,CASSGLAGGQETQYF,TGTGCCAGCAGCGGTCTCGCGGGGGGGCAAGAGACCCAGTACTTC
.,17,TRBJ2-2,.,TRBV28,CASSPAYGQGWAGELFF,TGTGCCAGCAGTCCCGCTTACGGGCAGGGATGGGCCGGGGAGCTGTTTTTT
.,13,TRBJ2-5,few,TRBV24-1,CATSDRAGETQYF,TGTGCCACCAGTGACAGGGCCGGGGAGACCCAGTACTTC
TRBD2,17,TRBJ2-1,.,TRBV18,CASSSAGTSGTYNEQFF,TGTGCCAGCTCATCCGCCGGGACTAGCGGGACATACAATGAGCAGTTCTTC
.,13,TRBJ1-6,.,TRBV12-3/TRBV12-4,CASRGGQGSPLHF,TGTGCCAGCCGGGGGGGTCAAGGCTCACCCCTCCACTTT
.,13,TRBJ2-3,.,TRBV7-2,CASSRTFSDTQYF,TGTGCCAGCAGCCGGACTTTTTCAGATACGCAGTATTTT
TRBD2,14,TRBJ2-7,.,TRBV4-1,CASSLARGDHEQYF,TGCGCCAGCAGCCTGGCCCGGGGGGACCACGAGCAGTACTTC
TRBD1,15,TRBJ1-1,.,TRBV5-4,CASSIRQGGNTEAFF,TGTGCCAGCAGCATTCGACAGGGGGGAAACACTGAAGCTTTCTTT
.,15,TRBJ2-1,once,TRBV12-2,CASRLRLAGVVEQFF,TGTGCAAGTCGCTTAAGACTAGCGGGAGTGGTCGAGCAGTTCTTC
TRBD2,18,TRBJ2-3,.,TRBV5-6,CASSLRLAGASSTDTQYF,TGTGCCAGCAGCCTAAGACTAGCGGGGGCCTCCAGCACAGATACGCAGTATTTT
.,15,TRBJ2-7,.,TRBV5-6,CASSLANRFSYEQYF,TGTGCCAGCAGCTTGGCGAACAGGTTTTCCTACGAGCAGTACTTC
.,15,TRBJ1-5,.,TRBV5-1,CASSPTSSGEQPQHF,TGCGCCAGCAGCCCCACCTCTAGCGGGGAACAGCCCCAGCATTTT
.,12,TRBJ1-1,.,TRBV6-5,CASSRQTTEAFF,TGTGCCAGCAGTAGGCAGACTACTGAAGCTTTCTTT
TRBD2,15,TRBJ2-7,.,TRBV19,CASSIGRGGSYEQYF,TGTGCCAGTAGTATAGGACGGGGGGGGAGCTACGAGCAGTACTTC
TRBD2,17,TRBJ2-1,.,TRBV11-3,CASSPQGLAGDYNEQFF,TGTGCCAGCAGCCCCCAAGGACTAGCGGGGGATTACAATGAGCAGTTCTTC
TRBD2,15,TRBJ2-3,.,TRBV29-1,CGGTSGGGGTDTQYF,TGCGGAGGGACTAGCGGGGGGGGAGGCACAGATACGCAGTATTTT
.,15,TRBJ1-1,once,TRBV5-6,CASSHTGPRNTEAFF,TGTGCCAGCAGTCATACAGGGCCGAGGAACACTGAAGCTTTCTTT
.,13,TRBJ2-3,.,TRBV6-5,CATQTGVTDTQYF,TGTGCCACCCAGACAGGAGTCACAGATACGCAGTATTTT
TRBD1,16,TRBJ1-4,.,TRBV9,CASSPWDRGTNEKLFF,TGTGCCAGCAGCCCCTGGGACAGGGGCACTAATGAAAAACTGTTTTTT
TRBD1,14,TRBJ2-7,.,TRBV4-1,CASSQSGQGNEQYF,TGCGCCAGCAGCCAATCGGGACAGGGGAACGAGCAGTACTTC
TRBD1,15,TRBJ2-5,.,TRBV9,CASSVRDRDQETQYF,TGTGCCAGCAGCGTCCGGGACAGGGACCAAGAGACCCAGTACTTC
.,13,TRBJ1-6,.,TRBV7-9,CASSGQYNSPLHF,TGTGCCAGCAGCGGACAGTATAATTCACCCCTCCACTTT
.,18,TRBJ2-6,.,TRBV3-1/TRBV3-2,CASSQEGGGSSGANVLTF,TGTGCCAGCAGCCAAGAGGGGGGGGGCTCCTCTGGGGCCAACGTCCTGACTTTC
TRBD1,15,TRBJ1-2,.,TRBV27,CASSRPGQGAGGYTF,TGTGCCAGCAGTCGCCCGGGACAGGGGGCGGGGGGCTACACCTTC
TRBD2,14,TRBJ2-3,.,TRBV7-2,CASSLGTSGDTQYF,TGTGCCAGCAGCCTCGGGACTAGCGGAGATACGCAGTATTTT
TRBD1,15,TRBJ2-2,.,TRBV2,CASREQGVGAGELFF,TGTGCCAGCAGGGAACAGGGGGTAGGGGCCGGGGAGCTGTTTTTT